A selection of T cell receptor beta chains follows, all from one sample in a study of T cells in tuberculosis. Data came from immunoSEQ multiplex PCR; TCRdb stores just in-frame clones and leaves some out. The sample contains roughly 31,000 clones, roughly 86% of which appear only once. The specimen was PBMCs, collected at tuberculosis diagnosis. The receptors originated from an adult with tuberculosis. The conserved cysteine and the conserved F or W are not part of the CDR3 here. The order of the fields is clone size, CDR3 length, V gene, J gene, D gene, CDR3 protein. A D gene is named only where the DNA matches it firmly. Clone size is given for some rows only: seen once, a few or many times, or a class if the clone is expanded.

clone_size: few
cdr3_length: 13
v_call: TRBV30
j_call: TRBJ1-1
d_call: TRBD1
cdr3_aa: AWSELGQGNTEAF

clone_size: medium-sized
cdr3_length: 10
v_call: TRBV19
j_call: TRBJ1-2
d_call: -
cdr3_aa: ASSIGGDGYT

clone_size: -
cdr3_length: 16
v_call: TRBV21-1
j_call: TRBJ1-3
d_call: -
cdr3_aa: ASSKVWDRAYSGNTIY

clone_size: -
cdr3_length: 13
v_call: TRBV5-1
j_call: TRBJ1-4
d_call: TRBD1
cdr3_aa: ASSTTGSVVEKLF

clone_size: -
cdr3_length: 13
v_call: TRBV5-1
j_call: TRBJ1-3
d_call: -
cdr3_aa: ASTHGDFSRNTIY

clone_size: -
cdr3_length: 12
v_call: TRBV19
j_call: TRBJ2-7
d_call: TRBD2
cdr3_aa: ASSQRGGNYEQY

clone_size: -
cdr3_length: 13
v_call: TRBV30
j_call: TRBJ2-7
d_call: TRBD2
cdr3_aa: AWTRLAGGINEQY

clone_size: -
cdr3_length: 13
v_call: TRBV6-5
j_call: TRBJ2-5
d_call: TRBD1
cdr3_aa: ASSPTGRHQETQY

clone_size: -
cdr3_length: 16
v_call: TRBV5-6
j_call: TRBJ1-2
d_call: TRBD1
cdr3_aa: ASSSQRDRGYYGYGYT

clone_size: -
cdr3_length: 11
v_call: TRBV7-8
j_call: TRBJ2-7
d_call: -
cdr3_aa: ASSLNRAYEQY

clone_size: -
cdr3_length: 11
v_call: TRBV27
j_call: TRBJ2-3
d_call: -
cdr3_aa: ASSLTVADTQY

clone_size: -
cdr3_length: 11
v_call: TRBV11-2
j_call: TRBJ2-7
d_call: -
cdr3_aa: ASSLDPSYEQY

clone_size: few
cdr3_length: 12
v_call: TRBV21-1
j_call: TRBJ1-6
d_call: -
cdr3_aa: ACPLSRGNSPLH

clone_size: -
cdr3_length: 14
v_call: TRBV4-1
j_call: TRBJ2-1
d_call: TRBD2
cdr3_aa: ASSLTSGREDNEQF

clone_size: -
cdr3_length: 12
v_call: TRBV11-3
j_call: TRBJ2-7
d_call: -
cdr3_aa: ASSSSTGTGEQY

clone_size: -
cdr3_length: 14
v_call: TRBV5-5
j_call: TRBJ2-4
d_call: TRBD2
cdr3_aa: ASSLEGRGVAGIQY

clone_size: few
cdr3_length: 14
v_call: TRBV19
j_call: TRBJ2-6
d_call: TRBD1
cdr3_aa: ASSRTGSDGANVLT

clone_size: -
cdr3_length: 12
v_call: TRBV15
j_call: TRBJ2-7
d_call: -
cdr3_aa: ATSRNPNEGEQY

clone_size: few
cdr3_length: 11
v_call: TRBV7-2
j_call: TRBJ2-7
d_call: TRBD2
cdr3_aa: ASSPDLLAGAN

clone_size: few
cdr3_length: 11
v_call: TRBV14
j_call: TRBJ1-2
d_call: -
cdr3_aa: ASSHTRGDGYT

clone_size: -
cdr3_length: 13
v_call: TRBV5-8
j_call: TRBJ2-7
d_call: -
cdr3_aa: ASSWTASPAYEQY

clone_size: -
cdr3_length: 11
v_call: TRBV19
j_call: TRBJ1-2
d_call: -
cdr3_aa: ASSININYGYT

clone_size: -
cdr3_length: 12
v_call: TRBV5-1
j_call: TRBJ1-1
d_call: TRBD1
cdr3_aa: ASSARTGDTEAF

clone_size: -
cdr3_length: 12
v_call: TRBV2
j_call: TRBJ2-4
d_call: -
cdr3_aa: ASRTLVAKNIQY

clone_size: -
cdr3_length: 13
v_call: TRBV2
j_call: TRBJ1-2
d_call: -
cdr3_aa: ASSGGGESNYGYT

clone_size: -
cdr3_length: 14
v_call: TRBV6-5
j_call: TRBJ2-1
d_call: TRBD2
cdr3_aa: ASSYRLAGGDNEQF

clone_size: -
cdr3_length: 13
v_call: TRBV4-2
j_call: TRBJ1-2
d_call: -
cdr3_aa: ASSQERTVLYGYT

clone_size: -
cdr3_length: 15
v_call: TRBV4-1
j_call: TRBJ2-3
d_call: TRBD2
cdr3_aa: ASSQGRAGWGGDTQY

clone_size: few
cdr3_length: 11
v_call: TRBV19
j_call: TRBJ1-5
d_call: -
cdr3_aa: ASSMAVIGPQH

clone_size: -
cdr3_length: 11
v_call: TRBV30
j_call: TRBJ1-2
d_call: -
cdr3_aa: ALKRGLDYGYT

clone_size: -
cdr3_length: 11
v_call: TRBV15
j_call: TRBJ1-2
d_call: -
cdr3_aa: ATSADNLYGYT

clone_size: -
cdr3_length: 11
v_call: TRBV7-9
j_call: TRBJ2-7
d_call: -
cdr3_aa: ASSLRRGDEQY

clone_size: -
cdr3_length: 9
v_call: TRBV29-1
j_call: TRBJ1-1
d_call: -
cdr3_aa: SGGQNTEAF

clone_size: -
cdr3_length: 11
v_call: TRBV6-1
j_call: TRBJ1-4
d_call: -
cdr3_aa: ARMDRGNEKLF